Following are 8 T cell receptor beta chains from one sample sequenced in a study of blood T cell repertoires in COVID-19. Clones were sequenced by immunoSEQ multiplex PCR, and TCRdb holds only the in-frame ones, with some missing. The sample records a few hundred thousand clones, 90% being singletons. The sequenced sample was PBMCs or T cells enriched from blood (not recorded which). These receptors were taken from a man aged 25 to 40 who had been exposed to COVID-19.

This sequence joins TRBV6-1 and TRBJ2-3; D uncertain. Trimming removed 0 bases from V and 5 bases from J, with 6 bases in between. This CDR3 contains 13 residues. Germline V gives CDR1 MNHNS, CDR2 SASEGT. The DNA of the CDR3 is TGTGCCAGCAGTGAAGCGCGGAAAGATACGCAGTATTTT. Amino acid sequence: CASSEARKDTQYF.

The rearrangement links TRBV7-2 to TRBJ2-7; no clear D gene. V was pared by 3 bases and J by 5 bases, with 11 bases between. The CDR3 is 13 amino acids. CDR1 SGHTA and CDR2 FQGNSA come from the germline V gene. The CDR3 region is CASSFTVSDEQYF. For the CDR3, the DNA is TGTGCCAGCAGCTTCACCGTTAGTGACGAGCAGTACTTC.

The chain carries TRBV7-8 and TRBJ2-7, with a possible D match to TRBD1 (5 bases). Trimming pared 5 bases from V and 2 bases from J, leaving 16 bases between. Germline V CDR1 and CDR2: SGHVS, FQNEAQ. This CDR3 is 15 amino acids long. The CDR3 nucleotides read TGTGCCAGCAGCCTAAGACCCACAGGAACCTACGAGCAGTACTTC. Translation gives CASSLRPTGTYEQYF.

The chain uses TRBV5-1 and TRBJ2-7; 10 bases align to TRBD2. The germline V gene encodes CDR1 SGHRS and CDR2 YFSETQ. The CDR3 sequence is 18 residues long. Losses at the gene ends were 0 bases for V and 6 bases for J; bases not matched to a gene: 15. Written as DNA, the CDR3 is TGCGCCAGCAGCTTGGGTGGGACTAGCGAAGTAAGAGTCGGCGAGCAGTACTTC. This encodes CASSLGGTSEVRVGEQYF.

V and J are TRBV18 and TRBJ2-7, with 7 nucleotides matching TRBD2. There are 15 residues in the CDR3. The V gene's germline CDR1 is KGHSH and CDR2 LQKENI. The V and J ends lost 4 bases and 0 bases, in that order; junction bases with no gene match: 6. CDR3 coding DNA: TGTGCCAGCTCACGGGGGGGTTTGAGCTCCTACGAGCAGTACTTC. Translation: CASSRGGLSSYEQYF.

The chain links TRBV9 to TRBJ2-3; TRBD2 matches 8 bases. Germline lookup yields CDR1 SGDLS and CDR2 YYNGEE. CDR3 length: 15 residues. With V trimmed by 5 bases and J by 2 bases, 7 bases remained unmatched. Here the CDR3 DNA reads TGTGCCAGCAGTCGACTAGCGACGAACACAGATACGCAGTATTTT. Its translation is CASSRLATNTDTQYF. The whole variable domain, filled in from reference TRBV9 and TRBJ2-3, reads DSGVTQTPKHLITATGQRVTLRCSPRSGDLSVYWYQQSLDQGLQFLIQYYNGEERAKGNILERFSAQQFPDLHSELNLSSLELGDSALYFCASSRLATNTDTQYFGPGTRLTVL.

This chain uses TRBV5-4 with TRBJ1-2, with D possibly matching TRBD1 (6 bases). The V and J ends lost 0 bases and 10 bases respectively, with 10 bases between them. Germline V gives CDR1 SGHNT, CDR2 YYREEE (reference sequence). The CDR3 extends over 12 amino acids. The CDR3 nucleotides are TGTGCCAGCAGCTTGGTGGGGGCCTACTACACCTTC. It is translated as CASSLVGAYYTF. Looking up the rest from reference TRBV5-4 and TRBJ1-2 gives the full variable domain: ETGVTQSPTHLIKTRGQQVTLRCSSQSGHNTVSWYQQALGQGPQFIFQYYREEENGRGNFPPRFSGLQFPNYSSELNVNALELDDSALYLCASSLVGAYYTFGSGTRLTVV.

In this sample, this clone turned up a few times. The V and J genes are TRBV7-8 and TRBJ1-2; D is ambiguous. Between the trimmed V and J ends, which lost 0 bases and 5 bases, there was a span of 16 bases. Germline CDR1 is SGHVS and CDR2 is FQNEAQ. The CDR3 has 16 residues. The CDR3 DNA is TGTGCCAGCAGCTTAGCTACCCCAGGAGGGAGTTATGGCTACACCTTC. Encoded protein: CASSLATPGGSYGYTF.